The TCR beta chain under discussion was sequenced for a study of cytomegalovirus exposure and HLA in healthy donors. A remark on this clone: Its specificity is not known.

Overall study findings and caveats: Some V segments (TRBV6-2 and TRBV6-3 among them) were excluded as indistinguishable.

Per germline, CDR1 SGHVS and CDR2 FNYEAQ. This CDR3 comprises 18 residues. Trimming removed 1 base at V and 0 bases at J, with 16 bases between. It was healthy bone marrow donors who served as donors. 13 Jbeta primers and 60 Vbeta primers were used for the PCR. TCRdb keeps only in-frame clones here, not all; method: immunoSEQ multiplex PCR. Of some 200,000 clones listed, about 80% are singletons. The V and J genes are TRBV7-6 and TRBJ1-3; TRBD1 might be the D (6 bases). Sequences were obtained from PBMCs. This receptor was identified in a woman aged 25 to 39 in good health and CMV-seronegative. CDR3 protein: CASSLGTGTMNSGNTIYF. The CDR3 DNA follows: TGTGCCAGCAGCTTAGGTACAGGGACCATGAACTCTGGAAACACCATATATTTT.